One sample yielded the 17 T cell receptor beta chains listed below, sequenced in a study of regulatory T cells in long-lasting Graves disease. As to time point: newly diagnosed GD, antithyroid drugs for less than 3 months. RNA from PBMCs was the source of the TCR library. Arm-PCR of CDR3 regions and iRepertoire HTBI primers were used to build TCR beta libraries. MiXCR, run by TCRdb on the multiplex PCR reads, gives a single entry per CDR3 protein. Here the sample spans around 400,000 distinct CDR3 sequences, 15% being singletons. Material: peripheral blood mononuclear cells (PBMCs), obtained at new diagnosis, from a patient treated with antithyroid drugs. The source of these receptors is a female donor with Graves disease.

This clonotype was counted between two and nine times. This chain connects TRBV7-9 to TRBJ2-7; 7 bases align to TRBD1. V shed 5 bases and J 2 bases; nucleotides not matched to a gene: 3. This CDR3 is built from 13 residues. Per the germline V gene, CDR1 is SEHNR and CDR2 is FQNEAQ (reference sequence). This CDR3 is CASSPRGTYEQYF. The CDR3 region has the DNA TGTGCCAGCAGCCCCAGGGGGACCTACGAGCAGTACTTC. Variable domain in full (rest from reference TRBV7-9 and TRBJ2-7): DTGVSQNPRHKITKRGQNVTFRCDPISEHNRLYWYRQTLGQGPEFLTYFQNEAQLEKSRLLSDRFSAERPKGSFSTLEIQRTEQGDSAMYLCASSPRGTYEQYFGPGTRLTVT.

The chain is built from TRBV5-1 and TRBJ1-2; D is possibly TRBD1 (6 bases). Germline CDR1 is SGHRS and CDR2 is YFSETQ. This CDR3 is 16 amino acids long. Trimming stripped 0 bases from V and 2 bases from J, with 14 bases between. Written as DNA, the CDR3 is TGCGCCAGCAGCTTGGTAGTTACAGGGCCCAACTATGGCTACACCTTC. This gives the protein CASSLVVTGPNYGYTF.

This clonotype was picked up a small number of times. The gene calls are TRBV30 and TRBJ2-7; TRBD1 agrees at 11 bases. With 1 base clipped from V and 4 bases from J, the junction kept 3 bases outside the gene matches. The CDR3 is made up of 14 amino acids. Germline CDR1 is GTSNPN and CDR2 is SVGIG (reference sequence). CDR3 sequence: CAWSADRGLYEQYF. The CDR3 bases are TGTGCCTGGAGTGCGGACAGGGGGCTTTACGAGCAGTACTTC.

This clonotype has at least ten counts. The chain has TRBV20-1 and TRBJ2-1, with 8 bases fitting TRBD2. V lost 0 bases, J lost 5 bases, and 6 bases stayed unmatched. Germline CDR1 DFQATT, CDR2 SNEGSKA (reference sequence). The CDR3 is made up of 15 amino acids. This chain's CDR3 is CSAREAGLADNEQFF. The CDR3 DNA follows: TGCAGTGCTAGAGAGGCCGGACTAGCTGACAATGAGCAGTTCTTC.

This clonotype was recorded many times. The V and J genes are TRBV13 and TRBJ2-5, with a weak D call TRBD2 (5 bases). The CDR3 extends over 16 amino acids. The V end was cut by 4 bases, the J end by 3 bases, with 18 bases between. Germline CDR1 is PRHDT and CDR2 is FYEKMQ (reference sequence). The CDR3 DNA reads TGTGCCAGCAGCTCCCCCGAAGGGTTGGAGGAAGAGACCCAGTACTTC. Residues: CASSSPEGLEEETQYF.

At least ten counts were recorded for this clonotype. The rearrangement uses TRBV24-1 and TRBJ2-1, with a tentative D call TRBD2 (6 bases). This CDR3 comprises 14 residues. V was trimmed by 4 bases and J by 8 bases, leaving 14 bases between them. Germline CDR1 KGHDR, CDR2 SFDVKD. CDR3 coding DNA: TGTGCCACCAGTGAACGGACTATTTCCCATGAGCAGTTCTTC. Amino acids: CATSERTISHEQFF.

This clonotype was seen ten or more times. V gene TRBV9 combines with J gene TRBJ2-7; tentative D call: TRBD2 (5 bases). Trimming took 4 bases from V and 6 from J, leaving 20 bases between them. Germline V gene data show CDR1 as SGDLS and CDR2 as YYNGEE. The CDR3 totals 15 residues. The CDR3: CASSSGGLEEFEQYF. The CDR3 coding sequence is TGTGCCAGCAGCTCAGGAGGATTAGAGGAGTTCGAGCAGTACTTC. The full variable domain, with the rest looked up from reference TRBV9 and TRBJ2-7, is DSGVTQTPKHLITATGQRVTLRCSPRSGDLSVYWYQQSLDQGLQFLIQYYNGEERAKGNILERFSAQQFPDLHSELNLSSLELGDSALYFCASSSGGLEEFEQYFGPGTRLTVT.

Ten or more counts support this clonotype. The chain uses TRBV27 and TRBJ1-6; 7 positions agree with TRBD1. The CDR3 totals 15 residues. CDR1 is MNHEY, CDR2 SMNVEV, per germline (reference sequence). After removal of 6 bases from V and 7 bases from J, the junction contained 9 bases not matched to a gene. CDR3 in amino acids: CASSPSGQKNSPLHF. CDR3 bases: TGTGCCAGCAGCCCGTCGGGACAGAAAAATTCACCCCTCCACTTT.

The chain carries TRBV4-2 and TRBJ2-1; no definite D call. The CDR3 has 14 residues. Deletions cut 3 bases from V and 7 bases from J, with 13 bases between. Germline CDR1 reads LGHNA; CDR2 reads YNFKEQ. As DNA, the CDR3 is TGTGCCAGCAGCCAGGGCAGGAAGTTAAATGAGCAGTTCTTC. Amino acids: CASSQGRKLNEQFF.

This clonotype was seen ten or more times. This chain joins TRBV12-3 or TRBV12-4 and TRBJ1-5; a possible D gene is TRBD1 (5 bases). V was cut by 2 bases and J by 5 bases, with 10 bases left in between. CDR3 size: 14 residues. DNA of the CDR3: TGTGCCAGCAGTTTATCCAGGGTAGATCAGCCCCAGCATTTT. It specifies CASSLSRVDQPQHF.

The CDR3 reads CAGGQGFNYGYTF. The CDR3 region has the DNA TGTGCCGGAGGACAGGGGTTCAACTATGGCTACACCTTC. V is TRBV28 and J is TRBJ1-2; TRBD1 agrees at 9 bases. Germline V gene sequence: CDR1 MDHEN, CDR2 SYDVKM. The trim removed 11 bases at V and 2 bases at J, leaving 6 bases unmatched. The CDR3 extends over 13 amino acids.

This clonotype was recorded many times. V usage is TRBV20-1 and J usage is TRBJ1-6; 10 positions agree with TRBD1. V shed 5 bases and J 10 bases; nucleotides not matched to a gene: 8. Looked up from germline, CDR1 is DFQATT and CDR2 is SNEGSKA (reference sequence). The CDR3 has 14 amino acids. CDR3 protein: CSAGSGTGDSPLHF. The CDR3 nucleotides read TGCAGTGCTGGTTCCGGGACAGGGGACTCACCCCTCCACTTT.

This clonotype occurred many times. The chain has TRBV13 and TRBJ1-1; D is unclear. The CDR3 loop spans 13 amino acids. V was clipped by 5 bases and J by 5 bases, with 12 bases between them. Germline CDR1 reads PRHDT; CDR2 reads FYEKMQ (reference sequence). This CDR3 is CASSIPPRTEAFF. CDR3 DNA: TGTGCCAGCAGCATCCCACCGAGAACTGAAGCTTTCTTT.

A remark on this clonotype: This probably arose from a read error, given a far larger clone one base away. V usage is TRBV2 and J usage is TRBJ2-2; 11 bases line up with TRBD2. The CDR3 is 16 residues long. With V trimmed by 3 bases and J by 5 bases, 5 bases remained unmatched. Germline CDR1 SNHLY, CDR2 FYNNEI. CDR3 amino acids: CASSDQLAGDTGELFF. CDR3 nucleotide sequence: TGTGCCAGCAGTGACCAACTAGCGGGAGATACCGGGGAGCTGTTTTTT.

V and J are TRBV5-6 and TRBJ1-4; possible D gene TRBD1, 5 bases. The V end was cut by 3 bases, the J end by 7 bases, with 13 bases between. The CDR3 loop spans 14 amino acids. Germline CDR1 reads SGHDT; CDR2 reads YYEEEE. CDR3 DNA: TGTGCCAGCAGCTCCCTTATGGGGGTTGAAAAACTGTTTTTT. Translated, it gives CASSSLMGVEKLFF.

This clonotype was observed many times. The chain links TRBV3-1 to TRBJ2-7, with D perhaps given as TRBD1 or TRBD2 (7 bases each). Germline CDR1 and CDR2: LGHDT and YNNKEL (reference sequence). The CDR3 is 15 residues long. Trimming shortened V by 3 bases and J by 6 bases, and 18 bases separated the two germline ends. CDR3 residues: CASSHRAGDRAEQYF. CDR3 DNA: TGTGCCAGCAGCCATCGTGCGGGAGACAGGGCCGAGCAGTACTTC.

This clonotype was picked up a small number of times. This chain joins TRBV4-1 and TRBJ2-1; 7 positions match TRBD2. The CDR3 is 15 residues long. CDR1 and CDR2 (germline): MGHRA, YSYEKL. Germline trimming cut 2 bases from V and 5 bases from J; bases unmatched to any gene: 6. CDR3 sequence: CASSQSGLADNEQFF. The DNA for the CDR3 is TGCGCCAGCAGCCAATCGGGTCTAGCGGACAATGAGCAGTTCTTC.